Detailed here is one T cell receptor (beta chain). The data are from a study of T cells in Graves' hyperthyroidism and ophthalmopathy. Amplification yielded TCR beta CDR3 regions, with RNA transcripts as the source. When the TCR CDR3 underwent first-round RT-PCR, the HTBI primer set was used. TCRdb re-derived calls from the multiplex PCR reads in MiXCR, one entry per CDR3 protein. The repertoire includes some 800,000 distinct CDR3 sequences, approximately 40% of them detected once, and around 9.3% sits in the top ten. Trimming removed 1 base from V and 1 base from J, with 11 bases in between. From germline, CDR1 is SGDLS and CDR2 YYNGEE. This CDR3 is built from 15 residues.

The chain links TRBV9 to TRBJ1-1; D gene unclear. The sequence came from a man younger than 30 with Graves' hyperthyroidism. The material sequenced was blood. The CDR3 coding sequence is TGTGCCAGCAGCGTATCTGGGGTACCGAACACTGAAGCTTTCTTT. The encoded protein is CASSVSGVPNTEAFF.